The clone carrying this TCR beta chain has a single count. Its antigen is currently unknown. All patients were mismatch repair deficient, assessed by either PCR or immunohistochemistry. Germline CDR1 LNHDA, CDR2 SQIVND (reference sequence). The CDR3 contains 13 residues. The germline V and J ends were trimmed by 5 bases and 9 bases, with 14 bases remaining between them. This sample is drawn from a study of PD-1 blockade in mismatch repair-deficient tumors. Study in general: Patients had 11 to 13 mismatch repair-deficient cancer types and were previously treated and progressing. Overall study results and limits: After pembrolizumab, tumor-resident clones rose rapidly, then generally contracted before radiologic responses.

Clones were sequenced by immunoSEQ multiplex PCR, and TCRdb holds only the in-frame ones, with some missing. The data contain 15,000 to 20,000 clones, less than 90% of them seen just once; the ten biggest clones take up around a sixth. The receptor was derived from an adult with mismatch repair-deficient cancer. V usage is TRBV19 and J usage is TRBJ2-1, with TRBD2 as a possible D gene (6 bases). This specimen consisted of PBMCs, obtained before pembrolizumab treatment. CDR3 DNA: TGTGCCAGTAGTGCGGAGGGGCCGATTGAGCAGTTCTTC. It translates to CASSAEGPIEQFF.